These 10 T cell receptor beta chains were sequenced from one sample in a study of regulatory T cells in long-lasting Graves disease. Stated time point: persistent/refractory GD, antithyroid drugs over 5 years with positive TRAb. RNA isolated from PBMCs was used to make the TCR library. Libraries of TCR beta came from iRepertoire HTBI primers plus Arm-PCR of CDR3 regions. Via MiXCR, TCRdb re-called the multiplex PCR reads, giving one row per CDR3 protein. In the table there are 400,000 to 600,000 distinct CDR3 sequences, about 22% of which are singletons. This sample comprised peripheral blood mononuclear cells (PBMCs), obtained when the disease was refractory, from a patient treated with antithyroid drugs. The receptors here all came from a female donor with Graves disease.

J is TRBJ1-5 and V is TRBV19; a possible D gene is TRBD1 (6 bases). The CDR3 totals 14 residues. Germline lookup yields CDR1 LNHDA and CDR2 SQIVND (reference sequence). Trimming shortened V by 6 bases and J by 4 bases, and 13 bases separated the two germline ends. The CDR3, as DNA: TGTGCCAGTAGGATTCGGGACACTAATCAGCCCCAGCATTTT. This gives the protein CASRIRDTNQPQHF.

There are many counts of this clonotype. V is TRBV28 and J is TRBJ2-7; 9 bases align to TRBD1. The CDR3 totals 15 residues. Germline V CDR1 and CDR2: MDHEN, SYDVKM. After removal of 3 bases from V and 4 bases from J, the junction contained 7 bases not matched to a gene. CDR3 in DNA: TGTGCCAGCAGTTTCCCGACGGACAGGGGATACGAGCAGTACTTC. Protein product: CASSFPTDRGYEQYF.

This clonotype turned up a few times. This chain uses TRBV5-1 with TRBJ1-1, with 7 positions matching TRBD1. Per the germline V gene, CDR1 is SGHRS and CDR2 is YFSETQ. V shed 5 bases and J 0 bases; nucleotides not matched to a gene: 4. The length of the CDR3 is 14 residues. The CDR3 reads CASRIQGVNTEAFF. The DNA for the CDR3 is TGCGCCAGCAGGATCCAGGGGGTGAACACTGAAGCTTTCTTT.

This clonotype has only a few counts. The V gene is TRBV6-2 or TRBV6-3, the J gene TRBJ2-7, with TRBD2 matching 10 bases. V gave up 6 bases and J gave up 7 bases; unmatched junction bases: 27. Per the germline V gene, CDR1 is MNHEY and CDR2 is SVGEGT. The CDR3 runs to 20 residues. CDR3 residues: CASSLQPILAGADSRWEQYF. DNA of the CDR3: TGTGCCAGCAGCCTCCAGCCGATTCTAGCGGGAGCCGACTCGCGATGGGAGCAGTACTTC.

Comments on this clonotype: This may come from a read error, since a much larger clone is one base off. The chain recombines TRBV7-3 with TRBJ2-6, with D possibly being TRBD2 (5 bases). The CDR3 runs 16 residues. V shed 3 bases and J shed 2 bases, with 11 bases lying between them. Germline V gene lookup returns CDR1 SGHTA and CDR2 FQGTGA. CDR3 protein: CASSFQRRPGANVLTF. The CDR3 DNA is TGTGCCAGCAGCTTTCAGCGGAGGCCTGGGGCCAACGTCCTGACTTTC.

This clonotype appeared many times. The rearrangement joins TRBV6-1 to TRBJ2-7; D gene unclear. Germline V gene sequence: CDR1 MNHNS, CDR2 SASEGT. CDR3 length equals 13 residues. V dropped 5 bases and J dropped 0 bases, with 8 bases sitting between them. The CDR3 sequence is CASSRSNSYEQYF. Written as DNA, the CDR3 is TGTGCCAGCAGTCGTAGCAACTCCTACGAGCAGTACTTC.

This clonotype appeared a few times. This CDR3 is CASSVAGGSIETQYF. For the CDR3, the DNA is TGTGCCAGCAGCGTTGCGGGGGGCTCGATAGAGACCCAGTACTTC. V is TRBV9 and J is TRBJ2-5; 8 bases agree with TRBD2. In germline, CDR1 is SGDLS, CDR2 YYNGEE. Germline trimming cut 2 bases from V and 4 bases from J; bases unmatched to any gene: 7. This CDR3 has 15 residues.

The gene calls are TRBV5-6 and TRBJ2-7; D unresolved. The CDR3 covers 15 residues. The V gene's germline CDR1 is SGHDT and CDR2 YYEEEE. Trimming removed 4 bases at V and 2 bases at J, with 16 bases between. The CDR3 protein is CASSPYRMIPYEQYF. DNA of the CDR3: TGTGCCAGCAGCCCCTATCGCATGATTCCCTACGAGCAGTACTTC.

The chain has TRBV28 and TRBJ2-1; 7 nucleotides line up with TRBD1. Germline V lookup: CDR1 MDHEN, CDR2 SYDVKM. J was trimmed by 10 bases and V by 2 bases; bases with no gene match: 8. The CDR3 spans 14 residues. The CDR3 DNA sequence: TGTGCCAGCAGTTTACATACGAGGGGGCTGGAGCAGTTCTTC. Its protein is CASSLHTRGLEQFF.

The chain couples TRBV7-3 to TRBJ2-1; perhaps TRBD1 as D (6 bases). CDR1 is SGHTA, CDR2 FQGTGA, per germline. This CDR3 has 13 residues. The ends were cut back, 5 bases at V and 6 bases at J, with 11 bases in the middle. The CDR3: CASSVGGSNEQFF. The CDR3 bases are TGTGCCAGCAGCGTAGGGGGTAGCAATGAGCAGTTCTTC.